Following are 17 T cell receptor beta chains from one sample sequenced in a study of shared T cell receptors in the human thymus (dated by TCRdb to about 2021). The method was the immunoSEQ multiplex PCR assay. What TCRdb holds here is the immuneACCESS table cut down to in-frame rearrangements. Part of the clones is not present; checked against another copy, under half of the missing clones reflect an unresolved V gene, and the others are unexplained. The sample table lists some 700,000 clones, roughly 88% of them with a count of one. Around 0.0099% of the sample goes to the ten largest clones. These records were also assigned to another study, of human thymus T cells.

The specimen sequenced was thymocytes. Receptors originate from a girl under three years old with a congenital heart defect. Donor details come from another sample of the same person, matched by shared clones.

CDR3 residues: CASSSQQENTGELFF. In DNA form, the CDR3 reads TGCGCCAGCAGCTCCCAACAGGAGAACACCGGGGAGCTGTTTTTT. The chain couples TRBV5-1 to TRBJ2-2; a possible D gene is TRBD1 (5 bases). The CDR3 has 15 amino acids. The V end lost 3 bases, the J end lost 1 base, and 10 bases lay between the germline ends. Per germline, CDR1 SGHRS and CDR2 YFSETQ.

The chain links TRBV27 to TRBJ1-1; the D gene is possibly TRBD1 (5 bases). V lost 1 base and J lost 3, with 15 bases in between. The CDR3 covers 16 residues. Germline lookup yields CDR1 MNHEY and CDR2 SMNVEV (reference sequence). The CDR3 protein is CASSLFGGTWDTEAFF. The CDR3 nucleotides are TGTGCCAGCAGTTTATTCGGGGGGACGTGGGACACTGAAGCTTTCTTT.

The chain combines TRBV4-3 with TRBJ2-5; 8 bases align to TRBD2. The CDR3 is 15 residues long. Trimming took 1 base from V and 5 from J; bases not matched to a gene: 6. In germline, CDR1 is LGHNA, CDR2 YSLEER. This chain's CDR3 is CASSQGTSLLETQYF. The CDR3, as DNA: TGCGCCAGCAGCCAAGGGACTAGCTTGTTGGAGACCCAGTACTTC.

J is TRBJ1-5 and V is TRBV4-3; D is perhaps TRBD1 (6 bases). CDR3 length: 19 residues. The V end was cut by 0 bases, the J end by 4 bases, with 22 bases between. In germline, CDR1 is LGHNA, CDR2 YSLEER. This CDR3 reads CASSQDFDQTGKMNQPQHF. Here the CDR3 DNA reads TGCGCCAGCAGCCAAGATTTCGACCAAACAGGGAAAATGAATCAGCCCCAGCATTTT.

V is TRBV6-5 and J is TRBJ1-2, with TRBD1 matching over 7 bases. CDR3 length: 16 amino acids. The J segment lost 4 bases and the V segment lost 3 bases, leaving 11 bases of the junction unmatched. CDR1 and CDR2 (germline): MNHEY, SVGAGI. DNA of the CDR3: TGTGCCAGCAGTTATAATCACCTGGGACAGTTCTATGGCTACACCTTC. It codes for CASSYNHLGQFYGYTF.

The chain couples TRBV18 to TRBJ1-1; 9 nucleotides match TRBD1. CDR1 is KGHSH, CDR2 LQKENI, per germline. This CDR3 comprises 16 residues. The V and J ends lost 3 bases and 0 bases, in that order; junction bases with no gene match: 5. In DNA, the CDR3 is TGTGCCAGCTCACCGGGACAGGGAGGGTTGAACACTGAAGCTTTCTTT. As protein: CASSPGQGGLNTEAFF.

The V call is TRBV11-2, the J call TRBJ2-7; D unresolved. Trimming removed 5 bases at V and 2 bases at J, with 16 bases between. Germline assignment: CDR1 SGHAT and CDR2 FQNNGV. The CDR3 spans 15 residues. The CDR3 coding sequence is TGTGCCAGCAGCGTACACAGAATTATGGCCTACGAGCAGTACTTC. Translating gives CASSVHRIMAYEQYF.

This clone was observed once. The chain recombines TRBV5-1 with TRBJ2-2; 11 bases match TRBD2. Germline CDR1 and CDR2: SGHRS and YFSETQ. The V gene end was trimmed by 0 bases and the J gene end by 3 bases; junction bases not matched to a gene: 13. The CDR3 is 20 residues long. CDR3 sequence reads: CASSLAVLAGGPRDTGELFF. The CDR3 DNA reads as TGCGCCAGCAGCTTGGCCGTCCTAGCGGGGGGACCTCGTGACACCGGGGAGCTGTTTTTT.

The chain uses TRBV28 and TRBJ2-2, with D possibly matching TRBD2 (5 bases). This CDR3 region has 13 residues. CDR1 and CDR2 from the germline V gene are MDHEN and SYDVKM. The germline V and J ends were trimmed by 7 bases and 12 bases, with 18 bases remaining between them. The CDR3: CASTPGRLAKLFF. CDR3 nucleotides: TGTGCCAGCACCCCCGGTAGGCTAGCCAAGCTGTTTTTT.

V and J are TRBV5-8 and TRBJ1-5; D gene ambiguous. From germline, CDR1 is SGHTS and CDR2 YDEGEE. V dropped 4 bases and J dropped 2 bases, with 7 bases sitting between them. The CDR3 sequence is 13 residues long. CDR3 nucleotide sequence: TGTGCCAGCAGCCGAGGGCGCAATCAGCCCCAGCATTTT. Residues: CASSRGRNQPQHF.

Of note for this clone: Other DNA sequences in the same sample also yield this CDR3. J is TRBJ1-1 and V is TRBV11-2, with no clear D. Germline V CDR1 and CDR2: SGHAT, FQNNGV. This CDR3 is built from 12 residues. The V end lost 1 base, the J end lost 4 bases, and 4 bases lay between the germline ends. CDR3 protein: CASSLGPTEAFF. The DNA for the CDR3 is TGTGCCAGCAGCTTAGGGCCCACTGAAGCTTTCTTT.

The genes are TRBV9 and TRBJ2-1, with TRBD2 identical over 9 bases. The CDR3 spans 18 residues. Germline CDR1 reads SGDLS; CDR2 reads YYNGEE. Trimming took 6 bases from V and 7 from J; bases not matched to a gene: 20. Here the CDR3 reads CASTESEAGGPQGNEQFF. CDR3 bases: TGTGCCAGCACCGAAAGTGAGGCGGGGGGGCCTCAGGGGAATGAGCAGTTCTTC.

The V and J genes are TRBV11-2 and TRBJ1-6, with 8 bases aligning to TRBD1. Trimming removed 5 bases from V and 6 bases from J; junction bases left unmatched: 9. CDR3 size: 16 residues. CDR1 and CDR2 from the germline V gene are SGHAT and FQNNGV. The CDR3 here is CASSTWTGHVNSPLHF. In nucleotides, the CDR3 is TGTGCCAGCAGCACCTGGACAGGGCATGTTAATTCACCCCTCCACTTT. The variable domain in full, with the rest retrieved from reference TRBV11-2 and TRBJ1-6, is EAGVAQSPRYKIIEKRQSVAFWCNPISGHATLYWYQQILGQGPKLLIQFQNNGVVDDSQLPKDRFSAERLKGVDSTLKIQPAKLEDSAVYLCASSTWTGHVNSPLHFGNGTRLTVT.

The chain joins TRBV28 to TRBJ1-1; TRBD1 aligns across 9 bases. This CDR3 spans 15 amino acids. CDR1 MDHEN and CDR2 SYDVKM come from the germline V gene. The trim removed 1 base at V and 5 bases at J, leaving 5 bases unmatched. The DNA for the CDR3 is TGTGCCAGCAGTTTATTCGGGACAGGGAGGACTGAAGCTTTCTTT. Amino acids: CASSLFGTGRTEAFF.

The V call is TRBV5-1, the J call TRBJ2-1, with TRBD1 matching 8 bases. Germline values: CDR1 SGHRS, CDR2 YFSETQ. There are 18 residues in the CDR3. The ends lost 3 bases at V and 2 bases at J; junction bases unmatched: 13. CDR3 in amino acids: CASSSQGARPKTYNEQFF. The CDR3 DNA is TGCGCCAGCAGCTCTCAGGGGGCGCGTCCCAAGACCTACAATGAGCAGTTCTTC.

V and J are TRBV6-5 and TRBJ2-5; unclear D gene. V was cut by 4 bases and J by 4 bases, with 13 bases left in between. This CDR3 contains 14 residues. CDR1 and CDR2 (germline): MNHEY, SVGAGI. In DNA, the CDR3 is TGTGCCAGCAGTTCGAGCGAGCCCCCAGAGACCCAGTACTTC. Protein sequence: CASSSSEPPETQYF.

This sequence joins TRBV4-3 and TRBJ2-3; 11 positions match TRBD1. CDR3 length: 20 residues. CDR1 LGHNA and CDR2 YSLEER come from the germline V gene. The trim removed 0 bases at V and 5 bases at J, leaving 16 bases unmatched. The DNA of the CDR3 is TGCGCCAGCAGCCAAGACGCACCATGCCCTGGACAGGGGGCCGAAGATACGCAGTATTTT. Amino acid sequence: CASSQDAPCPGQGAEDTQYF.